This T cell receptor beta chain was captured by sequencing in a study of blood T cells in healthy people across ages. A sample-barcoded 5' primer and a J-beta primer mix were used in a second PCR of roughly 7 to 11 cycles. MiXCR, applied by TCRdb to the 5' RACE reads, yields one record per CDR3 protein. The data show nearly 1 million distinct CDR3 sequences, with roughly 47% seen just once and roughly 23% held by the top ten. V lost 1 base and J 5 bases, leaving 14 bases between the germline ends. The germline CDR1 and CDR2 sequences are SGHTA and FQGNSA. The CDR3 sequence is 15 residues long. This chain connects TRBV7-2 to TRBJ2-5, with D tentatively TRBD2 (5 bases). The sequencing input was blood. The clonotype comes from a woman aged 60-70 years in good health. CDR3: CASSLGGSNRETQYF. The DNA for the CDR3 is TGTGCCAGCAGCTTAGGAGGGAGCAACCGGGAGACCCAGTACTTC.